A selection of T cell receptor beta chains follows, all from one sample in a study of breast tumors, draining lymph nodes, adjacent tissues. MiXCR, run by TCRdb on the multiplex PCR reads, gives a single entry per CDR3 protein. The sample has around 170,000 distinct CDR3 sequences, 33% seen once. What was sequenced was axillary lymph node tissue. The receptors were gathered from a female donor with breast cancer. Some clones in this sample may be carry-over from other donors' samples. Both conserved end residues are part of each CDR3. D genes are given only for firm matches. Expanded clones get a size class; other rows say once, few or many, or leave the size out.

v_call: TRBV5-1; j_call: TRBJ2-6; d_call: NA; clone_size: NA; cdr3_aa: CASSLRKGSGANVLTF; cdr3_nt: TGCGCCAGCAGCTTGCGTAAGGGGAGTGGGGCCAACGTCCTGACTTTC
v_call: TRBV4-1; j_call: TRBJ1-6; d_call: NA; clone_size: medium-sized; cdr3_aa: CASSQDGTGPNSPLHF; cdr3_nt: TGCGCCAGCAGCCAAGATGGTACAGGACCCAATTCACCCCTCCACTTT
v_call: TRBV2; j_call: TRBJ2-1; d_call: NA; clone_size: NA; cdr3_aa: CASSAQSRGPSSYNEQFF; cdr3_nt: TGTGCCAGCAGCGCCCAGTCCAGGGGTCCGAGCTCCTACAATGAGCAGTTCTTC
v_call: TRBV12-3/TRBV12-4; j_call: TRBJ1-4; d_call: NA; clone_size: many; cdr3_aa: CASSPRGGKINEKLFF; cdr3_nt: TGTGCCAGCAGCCCCCGGGGAGGGAAGATTAATGAAAAACTGTTTTTT
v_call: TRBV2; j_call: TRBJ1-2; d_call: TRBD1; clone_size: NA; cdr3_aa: CASSAGLTGNNYGYTF; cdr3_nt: TGTGCCAGCAGTGCTGGTCTGACAGGGAACAACTATGGCTACACCTTC
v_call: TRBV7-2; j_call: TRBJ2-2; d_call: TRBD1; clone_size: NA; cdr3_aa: CASSHAGRQGAGELFF; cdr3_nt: TGTGCCAGCAGCCATGCTGGGAGGCAGGGGGCGGGCGAGCTGTTTTTT
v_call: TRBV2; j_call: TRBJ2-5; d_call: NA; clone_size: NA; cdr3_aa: CASSARRGGGAFQETQYF; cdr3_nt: TGTGCCAGCAGTGCTAGGAGGGGTGGCGGGGCCTTTCAAGAGACCCAGTACTTC
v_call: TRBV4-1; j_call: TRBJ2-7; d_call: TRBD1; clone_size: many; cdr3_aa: CASSPNRGLEQYF; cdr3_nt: TGCGCCAGCAGCCCCAACAGGGGGCTAGAGCAGTACTTC
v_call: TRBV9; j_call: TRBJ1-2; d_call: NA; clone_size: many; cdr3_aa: CASSVANNYGYTF; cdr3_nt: TGTGCCAGCAGCGTAGCGAACAACTATGGCTACACCTTC
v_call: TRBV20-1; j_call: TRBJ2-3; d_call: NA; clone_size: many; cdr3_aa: CSALADTQYF; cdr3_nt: TGCAGTGCCCTAGCGGATACGCAGTATTTT
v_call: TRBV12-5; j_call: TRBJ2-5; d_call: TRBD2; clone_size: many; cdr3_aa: CASVNGGGETQYF; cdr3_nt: TGTGCTAGTGTGAACGGGGGGGGAGAGACCCAGTACTTC
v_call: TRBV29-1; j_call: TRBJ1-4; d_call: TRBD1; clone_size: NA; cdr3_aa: CRRGQGGANEKLFF; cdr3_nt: TGCAGGCGAGGACAGGGAGGGGCTAATGAAAAACTGTTTTTT
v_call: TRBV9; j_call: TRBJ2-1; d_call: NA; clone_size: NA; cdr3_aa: CASSPYPQESSYTEQFF; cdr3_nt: TGTGCCAGCAGCCCGTACCCCCAGGAAAGCTCCTACACTGAGCAGTTCTTC
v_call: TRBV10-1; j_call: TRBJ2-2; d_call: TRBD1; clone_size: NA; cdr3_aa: CASSESGQLLWLHLTGGVTGELFF; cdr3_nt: TGCGCCAGCAGTGAGTCTGGACAGTTACTATGGCTACACCTAACAGGGGGCGTGACCGGGGAGCTGTTTTTT
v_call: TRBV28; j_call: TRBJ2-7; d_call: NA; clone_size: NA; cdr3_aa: CASSLNIGGEQYF; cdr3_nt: TGTGCCAGCAGTTTAAATATTGGGGGCGAGCAGTACTTC
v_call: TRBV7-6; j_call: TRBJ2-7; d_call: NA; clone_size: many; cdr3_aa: CASSSERYEQYF; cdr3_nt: TGTGCCAGCAGTTCGGAGCGCTACGAGCAGTACTTC
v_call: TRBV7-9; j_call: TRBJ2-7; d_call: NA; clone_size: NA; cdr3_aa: CASSSLDGTPFYEQYF; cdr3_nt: TGTGCCAGCAGCTCCCTGGACGGGACACCTTTCTACGAGCAGTACTTC
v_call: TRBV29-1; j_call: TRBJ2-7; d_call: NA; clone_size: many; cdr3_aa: CSVLRDYEQYF; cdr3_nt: TGCAGCGTTCTCAGGGATTACGAGCAGTACTTC
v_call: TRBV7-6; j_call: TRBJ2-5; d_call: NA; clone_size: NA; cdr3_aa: CASSSRDTGWTQYF; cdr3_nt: TGTGCCAGCAGCTCGCGGGACACGGGGTGGACCCAGTACTTC
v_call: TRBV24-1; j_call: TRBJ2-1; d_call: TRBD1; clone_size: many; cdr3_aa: CATRNTGAYEIGQQFF; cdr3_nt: TGTGCCACCAGAAACACAGGGGCTTACGAGATCGGGCAGCAGTTCTTC
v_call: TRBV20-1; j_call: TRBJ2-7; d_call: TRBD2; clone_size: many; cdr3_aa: CSAQGLAGVFYEQYF; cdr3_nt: TGCAGTGCCCAGGGACTAGCGGGAGTTTTTTACGAGCAGTACTTC
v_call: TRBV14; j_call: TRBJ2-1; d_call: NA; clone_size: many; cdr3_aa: CASSLDNEQFF; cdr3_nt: TGTGCCAGCAGCCTAGACAATGAGCAGTTCTTC
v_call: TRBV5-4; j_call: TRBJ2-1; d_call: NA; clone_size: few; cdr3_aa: CASSAGLTPSNEQFF; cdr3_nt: TGTGCCAGCAGCGCGGGACTCACTCCATCCAATGAGCAGTTCTTC
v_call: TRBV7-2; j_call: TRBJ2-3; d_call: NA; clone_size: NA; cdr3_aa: CASRVQSSGTDTQYF; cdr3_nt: TGTGCCAGCAGGGTACAGAGTTCCGGCACAGATACGCAGTATTTT
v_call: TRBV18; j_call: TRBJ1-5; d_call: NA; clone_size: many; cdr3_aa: CASSFNQGNQPQHF; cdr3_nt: TGTGCCAGCTCATTCAACCAGGGAAATCAGCCCCAGCATTTT
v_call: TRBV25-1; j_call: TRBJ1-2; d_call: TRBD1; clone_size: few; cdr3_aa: CASIRQGEGYTF; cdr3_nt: TGTGCCAGCATAAGACAGGGGGAAGGCTACACCTTC
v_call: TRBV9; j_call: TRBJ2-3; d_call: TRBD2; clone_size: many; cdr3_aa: CASSVALAGGTDTQYF; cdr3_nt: TGTGCCAGCAGCGTAGCACTAGCGGGGGGCACAGATACGCAGTATTTT
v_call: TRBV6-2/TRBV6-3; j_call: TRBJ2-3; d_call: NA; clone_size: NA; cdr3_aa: CASSHSTNLGTLRTDTQYF; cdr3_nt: TGTGCCAGCAGTCACTCGACGAATTTGGGGACCCTCCGCACAGATACGCAGTATTTT